This entry concerns a single T cell receptor beta chain. Deletions cut 1 base from V and 10 bases from J, with 17 bases between. Germline assignment: CDR1 MGHRA and CDR2 YSYEKL. The CDR3 runs to 15 residues. Profiled with immunoSEQ multiplex PCR; TCRdb holds only in-frame clones, not every one. The sample records tens of thousands of clones, about 90% being singletons. The data derive from a study of T cell changes during pregnancy in multiple sclerosis. This receptor was obtained from a female donor in good health, enrolled as a control in a pregnancy study. The J gene is TRBJ2-1, the V gene TRBV4-1; weak D call: TRBD1 (5 bases). The sequencing here drew on peripheral blood, taken in the second trimester of pregnancy. The CDR3 sequence: CASSQVPTRVAEQFF. CDR3 DNA: TGCGCCAGCAGCCAAGTACCGACCAGGGTTGCGGAGCAGTTCTTC.